Each of the 28 T cell receptor beta chains below was sequenced from the same sample in a study of T cell responses to AZD1222 COVID-19 vaccine. TCRdb's copy holds only in-frame clones and misses some; the assay was immunoSEQ multiplex PCR. The repertoire holds approximately 120,000 clones, with about nine tenths as singletons. The material was peripheral blood, obtained on day 0 of AZD1222 vaccination. The receptors here all came from an adult in good health.

CDR3 loop: CASSYLQNQPQHF. The CDR3 DNA reads TGTGCCAGCAGTTACCTGCAAAATCAGCCCCAGCATTTT. The genes are TRBV6-2 or TRBV6-3 and TRBJ1-5, with D unresolved. The V end was cut by 2 bases, the J end by 4 bases, with 6 bases between. Germline V lookup: CDR1 MNHEY, CDR2 SVGEGT. The CDR3 has 13 residues.

The V gene is TRBV27, the J gene TRBJ2-1; 7 bases agree with TRBD2. V was pared by 2 bases and J by 5 bases, with 9 bases of the junction left unmatched. Germline CDR1 is MNHEY and CDR2 is SMNVEV (reference sequence). The CDR3 has 16 residues. CDR3 in DNA: TGTGCCAGCAGTTTAATAAGGACTAGTTTACACAATGAGCAGTTCTTC. It is translated as CASSLIRTSLHNEQFF.

The gene calls are TRBV27 and TRBJ1-5; D unclear. Trimming took 6 bases from V and 2 from J, leaving 29 bases between them. The germline CDR1 and CDR2 sequences are MNHEY and SMNVEV (reference sequence). The CDR3 loop spans 20 amino acids. In DNA form, the CDR3 reads TGTGCCAGCAGATTGTATGCCAATATTCTTTTGTGGGGTGGCAATCAGCCCCAGCATTTT. Protein product: CASRLYANILLWGGNQPQHF.

This chain connects TRBV27 to TRBJ2-6; 14 bases fit TRBD2. The CDR3 extends over 22 amino acids. The germline CDR1 and CDR2 sequences are MNHEY and SMNVEV (reference sequence). The J segment lost 4 bases and the V segment lost 2 bases, leaving 16 bases of the junction unmatched. The CDR3 sequence: CASSLRTTSGRAGRPGANVLTF. For the CDR3, the DNA is TGTGCCAGCAGTTTACGGACGACTAGCGGGAGGGCCGGTCGTCCCGGGGCCAACGTCCTGACTTTC.

The V gene is TRBV29-1, the J gene TRBJ1-1, with unresolved D. V gave up 6 bases and J gave up 6 bases, with 11 bases separating them. CDR1 and CDR2 (germline): SQVTM, ANQGSEA. This CDR3 contains 11 residues. CDR3 region: CSVVRTAEAFF. DNA of the CDR3: TGCAGCGTCGTTAGGACCGCTGAAGCTTTCTTT.

This clone was seen once. The chain couples TRBV6-5 to TRBJ1-5; no clear D. The germline V gene has CDR1 MNHEY and CDR2 SVGAGI. With 4 bases removed from V and 4 bases from J, the gap between germline ends came to 11 bases. CDR3 size: 14 residues. CDR3 in amino acids: CASSSSWGNQPQHF. CDR3 nucleotides: TGTGCCAGCAGTTCCTCTTGGGGAAATCAGCCCCAGCATTTT.

J is TRBJ1-1 and V is TRBV5-1, with a weak D call TRBD1 (5 bases). Germline CDR1 SGHRS, CDR2 YFSETQ. The CDR3 totals 15 residues. V lost 3 bases and J lost 7, with 19 bases in between. CDR3: CASSYLQGRGIEAFF. CDR3 nucleotide sequence: TGCGCCAGCAGCTACCTTCAGGGTCGGGGGATTGAAGCTTTCTTT.

The chain combines TRBV5-5 with TRBJ1-1; D is ambiguous. CDR1 and CDR2 from the germline V gene are SGHKS and YYEKEE (reference sequence). With 4 bases removed from V and 7 bases from J, the gap between germline ends came to 11 bases. This CDR3 comprises 12 residues. The CDR3 region has the DNA TGTGCCAGCAGCCGGGCTAGTGGTGAAGCTTTCTTT. It specifies CASSRASGEAFF. Full variable domain (outside the CDR3, taken from reference TRBV5-5 and TRBJ1-1): DAGVTQSPTHLIKTRGQQVTLRCSPISGHKSVSWYQQVLGQGPQFIFQYYEKEERGRGNFPDRFSARQFPNYSSELNVNALLLGDSALYLCASSRASGEAFFGQGTRLTVV.

The chain links TRBV5-1 to TRBJ1-4; possibly TRBD1 for D (5 bases). Trimming took 6 bases from V and 0 from J, leaving 12 bases between them. This CDR3 has 15 amino acids. In germline, CDR1 is SGHRS, CDR2 YFSETQ. CDR3: CASMGGTATNEKLFF. The CDR3 DNA reads as TGCGCCAGCATGGGGGGAACTGCAACTAATGAAAAACTGTTTTTT.

CDR3 sequence (DNA): TGCGCCAGCAGCCAAGATGGCGGGCAGGGCCGGAACACTGAAGCTTTCTTT. Residues: CASSQDGGQGRNTEAFF. The chain employs TRBV4-1 and TRBJ1-1; tentative D call: TRBD1 (5 bases). In germline, CDR1 is MGHRA, CDR2 YSYEKL. The CDR3 runs to 17 residues. V lost 0 bases to trimming and J lost 1 base, with 15 bases between them.

This chain uses TRBV7-3 with TRBJ2-1; D is unclear. CDR3 size: 12 residues. The germline V gene encodes CDR1 SGHTA and CDR2 FQGTGA. V lost 0 bases to trimming and J lost 10 bases, with 7 bases between them. CDR3 sequence (DNA): TGTGCCAGCAGCTTAACCGGAGAAGAGCAGTTCTTC. Translating gives CASSLTGEEQFF.

The chain carries TRBV7-2 and TRBJ1-2, with 8 nucleotides matching TRBD1. The J segment lost 4 bases and the V segment lost 6 bases, leaving 10 bases of the junction unmatched. Germline assignment: CDR1 SGHTA and CDR2 FQGNSA. This CDR3 region has 15 residues. CDR3 nucleotides: TGTGCCAGCAGTTCTAGGGCGGACAGGGTCTATGGCTACACCTTC. Its translation is CASSSRADRVYGYTF.

This clone was counted between two and nine times. The chain combines TRBV5-8 with TRBJ1-4, with 9 nucleotides matching TRBD1. Trimming took 4 bases from V and 7 from J; bases not matched to a gene: 8. The germline CDR1 and CDR2 sequences are SGHTS and YDEGEE. This CDR3 is built from 15 residues. The CDR3 sequence: CASSVPGQGREKLFF. CDR3 sequence (DNA): TGTGCCAGCAGCGTACCGGGACAGGGTCGTGAAAAACTGTTTTTT.

This clone was seen once. The chain employs TRBV7-9 and TRBJ2-7; TRBD2 matches 7 bases. The J segment lost 5 bases and the V segment lost 5 bases, leaving 12 bases of the junction unmatched. Looked up from germline, CDR1 is SEHNR and CDR2 is FQNEAQ (reference sequence). The CDR3 loop spans 15 amino acids. The CDR3 spells CASSPPGREGHEQYF. CDR3 nucleotide sequence: TGTGCCAGCAGCCCCCCCGGTAGGGAGGGCCACGAGCAGTACTTC.

This sequence joins TRBV11-2 and TRBJ2-3; 7 bases align to TRBD1. The CDR3 consists of 14 residues. V gave up 5 bases and J gave up 6 bases; unmatched junction bases: 8. Germline CDR1 is SGHAT and CDR2 is FQNNGV. The CDR3 is CASSGGTRGDTQYF. CDR3 in DNA: TGTGCCAGCAGCGGGGGCACCAGGGGGGATACGCAGTATTTT.

The chain carries TRBV15 and TRBJ2-3; 7 bases agree with TRBD2. Per the germline V gene, CDR1 is LNHNV and CDR2 is YYDKDF (reference sequence). V lost 5 bases, J lost 0 bases, and 5 bases stayed unmatched. CDR3 length equals 15 residues. The CDR3 spells CATSGERGSTDTQYF. The CDR3, as DNA: TGTGCCACCAGCGGTGAGCGGGGAAGCACAGATACGCAGTATTTT.

The rearrangement links TRBV19 to TRBJ1-2, with a weak D call TRBD1 (5 bases). The CDR3 loop spans 14 amino acids. Germline lookup yields CDR1 LNHDA and CDR2 SQIVND (reference sequence). The germline V and J ends were trimmed by 3 bases and 4 bases, with 12 bases remaining between them. This CDR3 reads CASSMGEPGYGYTF. DNA for the CDR3: TGTGCCAGTAGTATGGGGGAGCCGGGCTATGGCTACACCTTC.

The chain combines TRBV19 with TRBJ2-1, with D tentatively TRBD1 or TRBD2 (5 bases each). CDR3 length equals 16 residues. The germline V gene has CDR1 LNHDA and CDR2 SQIVND (reference sequence). Trimming removed 5 bases at V and 8 bases at J, with 22 bases between. Written as DNA, the CDR3 is TGTGCCAGTAGTCGGGAAAGGGCTAGGGGTGAGGATGAGCAGTTCTTC. This encodes CASSRERARGEDEQFF.

The chain is built from TRBV6-2 or TRBV6-3 and TRBJ2-7, with D possibly matching TRBD2 (5 bases). Trimming shortened V by 4 bases and J by 6 bases, and 19 bases separated the two germline ends. The length of the CDR3 is 15 residues. Per germline, CDR1 MNHEY and CDR2 SVGEGT. The CDR3 sequence: CASSFSHYGLGEQYF. CDR3 bases: TGTGCCAGCAGTTTTTCGCACTATGGACTTGGCGAGCAGTACTTC.

This clone was detected only a few times. The V gene is TRBV7-2, the J gene TRBJ1-2; 8 bases map to TRBD1. Germline V lookup: CDR1 SGHTA, CDR2 FQGNSA. This CDR3 is 14 amino acids long. Unmatched junction bases numbered 6, after V lost 3 bases and J lost 6 bases. The CDR3: CASSLQGALNGYTF. DNA of the CDR3: TGTGCCAGCAGCTTGCAGGGGGCGCTAAATGGCTACACCTTC. Filled out from reference TRBV7-2 and TRBJ1-2, the complete variable domain reads GAGVSQSPSNKVTEKGKDVELRCDPISGHTALYWYRQSLGQGLEFLIYFQGNSAPDKSGLPSDRFSAERTGGSVSTLTIQRTQQEDSAVYLCASSLQGALNGYTFGSGTRLTVV.

The chain combines TRBV20-1 with TRBJ2-1; unclear D gene. CDR3 length: 11 residues. The germline V and J ends were trimmed by 2 bases and 7 bases, with 6 bases remaining between them. CDR1 and CDR2 (germline): DFQATT, SNEGSKA (reference sequence). The CDR3 protein is CSARKGNEQFF. For the CDR3, the DNA is TGCAGTGCTAGAAAGGGTAATGAGCAGTTCTTC.

This chain uses TRBV11-2 with TRBJ2-7; the match to TRBD2 covers 12 bases. Germline loops: CDR1 SGHAT, CDR2 FQNNGV. The CDR3 totals 18 residues. Trimming cost V 3 bases and J 2 bases; bases outside gene matches: 11. Here the CDR3 reads CASSFSSGLAGIPYEQYF. CDR3 nucleotides: TGTGCCAGCAGCTTCTCTTCAGGACTAGCGGGAATTCCCTACGAGCAGTACTTC.

With respect to this clone: The junction shows a germline mismatch at one end, possibly a read error. The chain recombines TRBV24-1 with TRBJ2-1; TRBD1 matches at 9 bases. The CDR3 totals 15 residues. In germline, CDR1 is KGHDR, CDR2 SFDVKD. The CDR3 DNA reads TGTGCCACCAGTGGTCGGGACAGGGCCTACAGTGAGCAGTTCTTC. It codes for CATSGRDRAYSEQFF.

The chain uses TRBV6-5 and TRBJ2-2, with D possibly TRBD2 on 8 matching bases. The V end lost 7 bases, the J end lost 4 bases, and 16 bases lay between the germline ends. CDR1 and CDR2 from the germline V gene are MNHEY and SVGAGI. This CDR3 region has 15 residues. This CDR3 is CASTGGEGATGELFF. CDR3 bases: TGTGCCAGCACCGGGGGGGAGGGGGCCACCGGGGAGCTGTTTTTT.

The CDR3 spells CASKDWGDTGELFF. As DNA, the CDR3 is TGTGCCAGCAAGGATTGGGGGGACACCGGGGAGCTGTTTTTT. This chain joins TRBV6-5 and TRBJ2-2; possibly TRBD2 for D (6 bases). Trimming took off 7 bases at V and 3 bases at J, with 12 bases between the two ends. The germline V gene has CDR1 MNHEY and CDR2 SVGAGI. The length of the CDR3 is 14 residues.

CDR3 DNA: TGTGCCAGCAGCTTAACAGGGTTGGGCTATGGCTACACCTTC. Encoded protein: CASSLTGLGYGYTF. The rearrangement joins TRBV7-2 to TRBJ1-2; D might be TRBD1 (6 bases). The germline gives CDR1 SGHTA, CDR2 FQGNSA. The CDR3 covers 14 residues. V lost 2 bases and J 4 bases, leaving 11 bases between the germline ends.

The V call is TRBV19, the J call TRBJ1-4, with D possibly TRBD1 on 5 matching bases. This CDR3 spans 14 amino acids. The V gene's germline CDR1 is LNHDA and CDR2 SQIVND (reference sequence). Trimming shortened V by 6 bases and J by 4 bases, and 12 bases separated the two germline ends. In DNA, the CDR3 is TGTGCCAGTAGCCTGGACACCCTTAATGAAAAACTGTTTTTT. It is translated as CASSLDTLNEKLFF.

The gene calls are TRBV5-1 and TRBJ2-7; 13 bases align to TRBD2. The CDR3 covers 15 residues. J lost 1 base, V lost 5 bases, and 3 bases had no gene match. The germline V gene encodes CDR1 SGHRS and CDR2 YFSETQ. CDR3 amino acids: CASRPLAGGSYEQYF. CDR3 nucleotides: TGCGCCAGCAGGCCACTAGCGGGAGGGTCCTACGAGCAGTACTTC.